This paragraph covers one T cell receptor beta chain sequence. This record comes from a study of shared T cell receptors in the human thymus. The data were produced by immunoSEQ multiplex PCR, yet TCRdb's version contains in-frame clones alone and is incomplete. The data contain hundreds of thousands of clones, around 87% of them singletons. After removal of 1 base from V and 0 bases from J, the junction contained 6 bases not matched to a gene. The germline V gene has CDR1 MDHEN and CDR2 SYDVKM. The CDR3 is 18 residues long. These same data were also listed under a study on human thymus T cells.

Source material: thymocytes. This chain joins TRBV28 and TRBJ2-6, with 7 nucleotides matching TRBD1. The TCR comes from a boy under two years old with a congenital heart defect. This CDR3 is CASSLSPGQLSGANVLTF. The CDR3 DNA sequence: TGTGCCAGCAGTTTATCCCCGGGACAGCTCTCTGGGGCCAACGTCCTGACTTTC. The entire variable domain, with the rest obtained from reference TRBV28 and TRBJ2-6, is as follows: DVKVTQSSRYLVKRTGEKVFLECVQDMDHENMFWYRQDPGLGLRLIYFSYDVKMKEKGDIPEGYSVSREKKERFSLILESASTNQTSMYLCASSLSPGQLSGANVLTFGAGSRLTVL.